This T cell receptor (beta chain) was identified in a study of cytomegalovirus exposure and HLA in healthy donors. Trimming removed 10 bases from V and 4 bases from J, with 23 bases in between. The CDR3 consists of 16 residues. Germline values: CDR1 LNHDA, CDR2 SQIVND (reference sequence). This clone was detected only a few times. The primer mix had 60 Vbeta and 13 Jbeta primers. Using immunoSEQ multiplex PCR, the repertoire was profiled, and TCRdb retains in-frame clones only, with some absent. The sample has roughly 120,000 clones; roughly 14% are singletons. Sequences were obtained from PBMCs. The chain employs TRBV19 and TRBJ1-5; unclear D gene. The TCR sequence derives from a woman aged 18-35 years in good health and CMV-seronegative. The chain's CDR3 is CATISDSAGWNQPQHF. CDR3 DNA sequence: TGTGCCACCATCTCAGACTCGGCGGGTTGGAATCAGCCCCAGCATTTT.